This entry is about one T cell receptor (beta chain). Method: immunoSEQ multiplex PCR; TCRdb's copy keeps in-frame clones and lacks some. This sample has about 170,000 clones, with 70% to 90% found just once. The sample comes from a study of blood T cell repertoires in COVID-19. The clonotype was recovered from a woman aged 80 or over with COVID-19, enrolled during active disease. What was sequenced was peripheral blood.

The CDR3 spells CASSRDRGQYEQYF. DNA for the CDR3: TGTGCCAGCAGCCGCGACAGGGGGCAATACGAGCAGTACTTC. The V gene is TRBV7-2, the J gene TRBJ2-7; 10 nucleotides match TRBD1. V dropped 5 bases and J dropped 4; count of bases not matched to a gene: 5. The CDR3 consists of 14 residues. CDR1 and CDR2 (germline): SGHTA, FQGNSA.